This TCR beta chain is drawn from a study of blood T cells in healthy people across ages. Notes on the study in general: Higher diversity, along with more naive CD4+ cells, distinguished long-lived donors from aged donors.

This CDR3 contains 14 residues. Trimming took off 5 bases at V and 4 bases at J, with 12 bases between the two ends. The germline V gene has CDR1 MDHEN and CDR2 SYDVKM. This clonotype came up a few times. Its antigen is currently unknown. A J-beta primer mix and a sample-barcoded 5' primer were used in a second PCR of about 6 to 12 cycles. In TCRdb, the 5' RACE reads were re-called with MiXCR into one record per CDR3 protein. This table holds about a million distinct CDR3 sequences, roughly two fifths found once. Sequencing was done on a sample of blood. The rearrangement joins TRBV28 to TRBJ1-5; D gene unclear. The receptor was derived from a man aged 18 to 30 in good health. The CDR3 protein is CASSPPSLNQPQHF. For the CDR3, the DNA is TGTGCCAGCAGTCCCCCGAGTTTGAATCAGCCCCAGCATTTT.